This paragraph covers one TCR beta chain sequence. The target antigen is unknown. The sample comes from a study of T cell clonotyping in hematopoietic cell transplantation. Looking at the study overall: Cytoreduction preceded collection of pretransplant recipient samples.

Regarding time point: recipient sample about 28 days before transplant, after cytoreduction. The data were produced by immunoSEQ multiplex PCR, yet TCRdb's version contains in-frame clones alone and is incomplete. The data hold some 27,000 clones, with under 90% observed a single time. Regarding the study as a whole: Broader posttransplant TCR repertoire diversity was predicted by graft donor and pretransplant recipient Inverse Simpson Index values. Few recipient clonotypes overlapped donors; over 95% were de novo at given depth.

This sample comprised peripheral blood mononuclear cells, obtained before stem cell transplant. This TCR came from a middle-aged man with acute myeloid leukemia. Some clones in this sample may be carry-over from other donors' samples.

CDR3 bases: TGTGCCATCAGTGAGGTGGTCGGGTACGAGCAGTACTTC. The encoded protein is CAISEVVGYEQYF. The chain recombines TRBV10-3 with TRBJ2-7; no definite D call. Trimming left V 2 bases short and J 4 bases short, with 9 bases between. Germline CDR1 is ENHRY and CDR2 is SYGVKD. CDR3 length: 13 residues.